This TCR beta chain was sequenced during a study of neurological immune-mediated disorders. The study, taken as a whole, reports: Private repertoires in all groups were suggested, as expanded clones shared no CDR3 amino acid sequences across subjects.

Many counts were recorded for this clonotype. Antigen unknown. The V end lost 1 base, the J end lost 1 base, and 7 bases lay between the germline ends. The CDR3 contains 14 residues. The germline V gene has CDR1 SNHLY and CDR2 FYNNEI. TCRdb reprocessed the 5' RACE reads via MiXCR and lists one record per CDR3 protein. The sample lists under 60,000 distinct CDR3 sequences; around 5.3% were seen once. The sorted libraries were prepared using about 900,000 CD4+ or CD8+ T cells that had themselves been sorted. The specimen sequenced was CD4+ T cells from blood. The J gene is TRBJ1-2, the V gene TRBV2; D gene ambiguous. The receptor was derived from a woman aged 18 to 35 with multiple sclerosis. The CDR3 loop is CASSEVSYNYGYTF. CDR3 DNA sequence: TGTGCCAGCAGTGAAGTTAGCTATAACTATGGCTACACCTTC.